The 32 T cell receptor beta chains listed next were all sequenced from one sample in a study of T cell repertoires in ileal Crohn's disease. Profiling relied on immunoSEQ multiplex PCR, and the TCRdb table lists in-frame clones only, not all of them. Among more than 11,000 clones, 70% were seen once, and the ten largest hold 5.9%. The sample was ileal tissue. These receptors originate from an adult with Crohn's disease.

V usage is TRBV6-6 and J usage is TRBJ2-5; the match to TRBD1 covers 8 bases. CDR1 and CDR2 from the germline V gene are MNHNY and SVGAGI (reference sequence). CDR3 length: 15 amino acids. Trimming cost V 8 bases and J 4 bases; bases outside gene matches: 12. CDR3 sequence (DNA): TGTGCCAGCGCCCAAAGACAGGGGATCCGAGAGACCCAGTACTTC. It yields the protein CASAQRQGIRETQYF.

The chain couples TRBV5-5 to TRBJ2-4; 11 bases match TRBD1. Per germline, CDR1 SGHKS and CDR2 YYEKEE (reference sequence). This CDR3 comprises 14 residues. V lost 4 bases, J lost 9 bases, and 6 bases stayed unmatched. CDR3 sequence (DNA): TGTGCCAGCAGCCGGGACAGGGGGTTTAGCATTCAGTACTTC. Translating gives CASSRDRGFSIQYF.

Here the CDR3 reads CASSWTFSPLHF. The CDR3 DNA is TGTGCCAGCAGCTGGACATTTTCACCCCTCCACTTT. The chain joins TRBV28 to TRBJ1-6, with D possibly matching TRBD1 (5 bases). Trimming removed 6 bases at V and 9 bases at J, with 9 bases between. CDR1 is MDHEN and CDR2 is SYDVKM in the germline V gene. The CDR3 spans 12 residues.

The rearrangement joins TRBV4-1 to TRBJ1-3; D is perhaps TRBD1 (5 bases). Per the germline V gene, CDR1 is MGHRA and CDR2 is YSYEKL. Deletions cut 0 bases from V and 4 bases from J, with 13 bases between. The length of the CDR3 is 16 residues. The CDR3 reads CASSQESRVGGNTIYF. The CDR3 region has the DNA TGCGCCAGCAGCCAAGAAAGCAGGGTGGGAGGAAACACCATATATTTT.

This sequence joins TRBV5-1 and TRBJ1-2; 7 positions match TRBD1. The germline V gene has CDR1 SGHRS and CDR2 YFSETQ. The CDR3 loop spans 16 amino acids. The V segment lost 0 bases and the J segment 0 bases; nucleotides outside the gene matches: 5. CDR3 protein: CASSLGHQGANYGYTF. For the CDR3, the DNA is TGCGCCAGCAGCTTGGGACACCAGGGGGCTAACTATGGCTACACCTTC.

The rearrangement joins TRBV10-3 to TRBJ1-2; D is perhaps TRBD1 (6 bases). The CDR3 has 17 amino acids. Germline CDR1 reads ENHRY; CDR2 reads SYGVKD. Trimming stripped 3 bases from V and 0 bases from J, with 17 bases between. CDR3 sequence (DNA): TGTGCCATCAGTGATCCGACGGGGGGCCATTCTAACTATGGCTACACCTTC. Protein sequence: CAISDPTGGHSNYGYTF.

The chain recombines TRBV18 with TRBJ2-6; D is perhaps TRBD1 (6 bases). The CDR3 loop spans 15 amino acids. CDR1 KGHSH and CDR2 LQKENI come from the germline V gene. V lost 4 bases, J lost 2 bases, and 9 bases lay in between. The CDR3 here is CASSRAGAGANVLTF. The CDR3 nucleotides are TGTGCCAGCTCACGGGCAGGGGCTGGGGCCAACGTCCTGACTTTC.

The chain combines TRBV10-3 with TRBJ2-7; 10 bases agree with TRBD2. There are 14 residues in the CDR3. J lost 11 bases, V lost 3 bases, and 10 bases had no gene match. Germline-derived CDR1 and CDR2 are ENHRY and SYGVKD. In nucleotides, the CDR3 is TGTGCCATCAGTGAAGAGCGGGGGGGCCCGGTGAAGTACTTC. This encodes CAISEERGGPVKYF.

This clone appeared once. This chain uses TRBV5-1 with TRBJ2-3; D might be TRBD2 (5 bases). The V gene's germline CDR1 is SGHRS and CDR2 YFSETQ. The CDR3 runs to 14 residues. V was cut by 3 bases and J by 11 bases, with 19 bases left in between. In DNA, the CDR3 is TGCGCCAGCAGCTCAGGACTCCCCGCCGAAGAGCAGTATTTT. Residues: CASSSGLPAEEQYF.

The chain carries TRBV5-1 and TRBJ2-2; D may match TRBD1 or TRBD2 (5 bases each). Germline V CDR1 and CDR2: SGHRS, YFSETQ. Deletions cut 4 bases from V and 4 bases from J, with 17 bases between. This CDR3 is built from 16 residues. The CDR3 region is CASSPPGTGITGELFF. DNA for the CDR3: TGCGCCAGCAGCCCCCCCGGGACGGGGATCACCGGGGAGCTGTTTTTT.

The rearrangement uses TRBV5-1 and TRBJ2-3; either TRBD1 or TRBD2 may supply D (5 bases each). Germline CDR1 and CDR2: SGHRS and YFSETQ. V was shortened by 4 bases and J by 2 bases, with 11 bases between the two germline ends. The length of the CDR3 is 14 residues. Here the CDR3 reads CASSQRDLTDTQYF. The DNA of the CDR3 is TGCGCCAGCAGCCAACGGGACCTCACAGATACGCAGTATTTT.

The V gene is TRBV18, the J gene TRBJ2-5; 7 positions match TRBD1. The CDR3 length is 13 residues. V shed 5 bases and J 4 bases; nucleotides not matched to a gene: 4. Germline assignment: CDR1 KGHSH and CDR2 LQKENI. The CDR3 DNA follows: TGTGCCAGCTCAGAGGGACAGAGAGAGACCCAGTACTTC. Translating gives CASSEGQRETQYF.

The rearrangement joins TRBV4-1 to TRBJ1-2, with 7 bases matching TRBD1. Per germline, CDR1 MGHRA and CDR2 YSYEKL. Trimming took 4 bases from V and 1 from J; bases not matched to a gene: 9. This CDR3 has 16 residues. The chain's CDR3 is CASSPGQSTNNYGYTF. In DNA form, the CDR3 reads TGCGCCAGCAGCCCGGGACAGTCCACTAATAACTATGGCTACACCTTC.

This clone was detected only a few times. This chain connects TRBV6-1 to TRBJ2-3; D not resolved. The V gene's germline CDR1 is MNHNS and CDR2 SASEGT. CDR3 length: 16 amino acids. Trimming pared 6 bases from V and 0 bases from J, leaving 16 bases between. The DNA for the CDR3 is TGTGCCAGCAGGGAAATCGGTCTCTCGAGCACAGATACGCAGTATTTT. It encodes CASREIGLSSTDTQYF.

DNA for the CDR3: TGTGCCAGCAGCTTAAGCGGGGGGGCCGCGGAGACCCAGTACTTC. Translation: CASSLSGGAAETQYF. The chain links TRBV7-9 to TRBJ2-5, with 10 bases lining up with TRBD2. CDR3 length equals 15 residues. Germline loops: CDR1 SEHNR, CDR2 FQNEAQ (reference sequence). Trimming took 2 bases from V and 5 from J; bases not matched to a gene: 5.

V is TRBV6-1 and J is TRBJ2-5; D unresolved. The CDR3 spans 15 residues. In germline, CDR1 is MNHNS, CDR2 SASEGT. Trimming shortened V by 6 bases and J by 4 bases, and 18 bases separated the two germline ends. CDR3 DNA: TGTGCCAGCAGAAAGGTCCCTTCAATAGGAGAGACCCAGTACTTC. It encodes CASRKVPSIGETQYF.

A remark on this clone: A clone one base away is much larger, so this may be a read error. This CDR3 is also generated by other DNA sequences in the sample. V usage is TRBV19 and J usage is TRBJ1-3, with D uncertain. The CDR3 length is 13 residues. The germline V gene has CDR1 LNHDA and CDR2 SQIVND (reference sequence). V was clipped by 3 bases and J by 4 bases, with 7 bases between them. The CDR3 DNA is TGTGCCAGTAGTATGGGAAGGGGAAACACCATATATTTT. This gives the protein CASSMGRGNTIYF. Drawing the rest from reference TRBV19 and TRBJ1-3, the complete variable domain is DGGITQSPKYLFRKEGQNVTLSCEQNLNHDAMYWYRQDPGQGLRLIYYSQIVNDFQKGDIAEGYSVSREKKESFPLTVTSAQKNPTAFYLCASSMGRGNTIYFGEGSWLTVV.

CDR3 protein: CASSLMPGGSMIISYEQYF. CDR3 bases: TGCGCCAGCAGCTTGATGCCAGGGGGCTCGATGATAATTTCCTACGAGCAGTACTTC. The rearrangement uses TRBV5-1 and TRBJ2-7, with 8 bases lining up with TRBD1. Germline values: CDR1 SGHRS, CDR2 YFSETQ. The J segment lost 1 base and the V segment lost 1 base, leaving 16 bases of the junction unmatched. The length of the CDR3 is 19 residues. The full variable domain, its missing parts supplied by reference TRBV5-1 and TRBJ2-7, is KAGVTQTPRYLIKTRGQQVTLSCSPISGHRSVSWYQQTPGQGLQFLFEYFSETQRNKGNFPGRFSGRQFSNSRSEMNVSTLELGDSALYLCASSLMPGGSMIISYEQYFGPGTRLTVT.

The DNA for the CDR3 is TGTGCCAGCAGCGGGGGGGTTGCGGGCGAGCAGTACTTC. Amino acids: CASSGGVAGEQYF. The chain couples TRBV7-6 to TRBJ2-7, with TRBD2 matching 7 bases. This CDR3 comprises 13 residues. The trim removed 5 bases at V and 6 bases at J, leaving 7 bases unmatched. CDR1 and CDR2 (germline): SGHVS, FNYEAQ.

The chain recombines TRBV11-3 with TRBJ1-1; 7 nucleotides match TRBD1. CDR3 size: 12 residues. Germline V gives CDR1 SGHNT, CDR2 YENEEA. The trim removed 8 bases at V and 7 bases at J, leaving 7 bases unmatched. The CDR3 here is CASGTGTDEAFF. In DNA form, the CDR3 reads TGTGCCAGCGGGACCGGGACAGATGAAGCTTTCTTT.

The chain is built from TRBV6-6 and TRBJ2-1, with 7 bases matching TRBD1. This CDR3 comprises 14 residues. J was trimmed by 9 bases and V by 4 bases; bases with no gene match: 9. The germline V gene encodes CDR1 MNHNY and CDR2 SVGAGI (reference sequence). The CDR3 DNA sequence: TGTGCCAGCAGTTCTCACAGGGGAAGCGCTGAGCAGTTCTTC. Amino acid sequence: CASSSHRGSAEQFF.

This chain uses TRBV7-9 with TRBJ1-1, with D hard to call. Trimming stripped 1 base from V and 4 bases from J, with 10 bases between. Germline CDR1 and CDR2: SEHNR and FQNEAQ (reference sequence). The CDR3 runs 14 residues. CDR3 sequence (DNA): TGTGCCAGCAGCTTAGAATTTGGAGGCACTGAAGCTTTCTTT. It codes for CASSLEFGGTEAFF.

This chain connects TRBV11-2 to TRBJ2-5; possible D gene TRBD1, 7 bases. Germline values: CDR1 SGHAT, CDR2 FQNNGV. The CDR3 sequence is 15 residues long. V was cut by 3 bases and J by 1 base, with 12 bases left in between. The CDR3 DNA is TGTGCCAGCAGCTTCGGGACAGCGGGCCAAGAGACCCAGTACTTC. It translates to CASSFGTAGQETQYF. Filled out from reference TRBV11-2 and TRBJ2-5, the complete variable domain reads EAGVAQSPRYKIIEKRQSVAFWCNPISGHATLYWYQQILGQGPKLLIQFQNNGVVDDSQLPKDRFSAERLKGVDSTLKIQPAKLEDSAVYLCASSFGTAGQETQYFGPGTRLLVL.

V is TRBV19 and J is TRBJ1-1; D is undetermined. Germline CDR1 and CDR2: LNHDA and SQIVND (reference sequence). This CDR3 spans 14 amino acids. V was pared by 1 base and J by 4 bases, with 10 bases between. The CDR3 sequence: CASSIGRAATEAFF. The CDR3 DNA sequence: TGTGCCAGTAGTATAGGAAGGGCAGCCACTGAAGCTTTCTTT.

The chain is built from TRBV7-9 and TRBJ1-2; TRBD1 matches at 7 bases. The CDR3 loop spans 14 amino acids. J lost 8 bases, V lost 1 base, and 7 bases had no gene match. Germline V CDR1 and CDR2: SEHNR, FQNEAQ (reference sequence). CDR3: CASSLVEGAPGYTF. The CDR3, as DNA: TGTGCCAGCAGCTTAGTAGAGGGGGCGCCCGGCTACACCTTC.

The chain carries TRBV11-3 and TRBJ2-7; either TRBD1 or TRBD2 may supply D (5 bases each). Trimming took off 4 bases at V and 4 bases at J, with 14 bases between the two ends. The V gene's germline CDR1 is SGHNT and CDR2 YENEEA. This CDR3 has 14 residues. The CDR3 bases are TGTGCCAGCAGCTCCTCCGGGACGGATTACGAGCAGTACTTC. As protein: CASSSSGTDYEQYF.

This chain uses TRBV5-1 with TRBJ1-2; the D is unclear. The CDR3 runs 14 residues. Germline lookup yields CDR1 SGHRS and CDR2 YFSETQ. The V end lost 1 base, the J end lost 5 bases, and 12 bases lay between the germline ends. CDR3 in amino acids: CASSLSTLTYGYTF. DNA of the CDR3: TGCGCCAGCAGCTTGTCAACCCTAACTTATGGCTACACCTTC.

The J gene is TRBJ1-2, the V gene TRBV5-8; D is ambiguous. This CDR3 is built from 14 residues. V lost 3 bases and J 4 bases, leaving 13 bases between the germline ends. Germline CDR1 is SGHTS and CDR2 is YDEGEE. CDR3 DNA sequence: TGTGCCAGCAGCTCGACCTCGAGTACCTATGGCTACACCTTC. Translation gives CASSSTSSTYGYTF.

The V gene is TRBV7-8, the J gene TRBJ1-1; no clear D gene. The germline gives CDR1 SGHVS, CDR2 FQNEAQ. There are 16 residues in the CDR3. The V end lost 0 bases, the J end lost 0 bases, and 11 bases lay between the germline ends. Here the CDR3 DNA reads TGTGCCAGCAGCTTAGCGACACGGAATATGAACACTGAAGCTTTCTTT. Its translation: CASSLATRNMNTEAFF.

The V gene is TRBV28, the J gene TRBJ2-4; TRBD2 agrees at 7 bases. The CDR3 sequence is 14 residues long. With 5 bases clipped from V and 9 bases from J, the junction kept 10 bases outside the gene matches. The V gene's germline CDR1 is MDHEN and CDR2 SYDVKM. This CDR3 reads CASSPGTGGSIQYF. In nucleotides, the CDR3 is TGTGCCAGCAGTCCCGGGACGGGGGGATCCATTCAGTACTTC.

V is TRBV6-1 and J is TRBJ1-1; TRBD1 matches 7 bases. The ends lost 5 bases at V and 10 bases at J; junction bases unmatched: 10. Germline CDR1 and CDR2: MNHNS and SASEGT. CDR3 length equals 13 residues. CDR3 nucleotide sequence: TGTGCCAGCAGTTTCTCAAGGGGGCGCTTAGCTTTCTTT. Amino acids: CASSFSRGRLAFF.

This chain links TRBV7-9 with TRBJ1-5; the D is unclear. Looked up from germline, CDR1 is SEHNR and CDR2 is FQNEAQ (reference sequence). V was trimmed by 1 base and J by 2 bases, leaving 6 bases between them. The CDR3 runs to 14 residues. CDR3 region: CASSLDLGNQPQHF. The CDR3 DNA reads TGTGCCAGCAGCTTAGATCTGGGCAATCAGCCCCAGCATTTT.